These 20 T cell receptor beta chains share one sample of origin, sequenced in a study of vaccination and CD4 T cells after COVID-19. This sample's treatment: approximately 11-day PBMC culture with coronavirus spike peptide pools or control peptides (ViraFEST assay). These receptors' antigens are unknown. An Oncomine TCR Beta short-read assay was used to sequence the DNA from cultured CD4+ T cells. One entry per CDR3 protein results from TCRdb running MiXCR on the PCR reads. The sample lists around 12,000 distinct CDR3 sequences; roughly 44% were seen once. Sequencing was carried out using CD4+ T cells from blood, cultured in vitro. All receptors come from a human donor who had recovered from COVID-19.

This chain links TRBV28 with TRBJ2-7; TRBD1 might be the D (5 bases). This CDR3 region has 12 residues. Between the trimmed V and J ends, which lost 3 bases and 4 bases, there was a span of 7 bases. Germline V gives CDR1 MDHEN, CDR2 SYDVKM. The CDR3 nucleotides read TGTGCCAGCAGTTTCGCAGGGTACGAGCAGTACTTC. Translating it yields CASSFAGYEQYF.

In its sample, this clonotype was seen a few times. In DNA, the CDR3 is TGTGCCAGCAGACTTACAGGGGGCATTAGTCAGCCCCAGCATTTT. It specifies CASRLTGGISQPQHF. The chain carries TRBV6-1 and TRBJ1-5; 9 bases agree with TRBD1. V lost 6 bases to trimming and J lost 6 bases; unmatched junction nucleotides: 9. Germline CDR1 and CDR2: MNHNS and SASEGT. CDR3 length equals 15 residues.

The V and J genes are TRBV9 and TRBJ1-1; D not certain. Deletions cut 5 bases from V and 0 bases from J, with 8 bases between. The CDR3 totals 13 residues. CDR1 SGDLS and CDR2 YYNGEE come from the germline V gene. For the CDR3, the DNA is TGTGCCAGCAGAAAGTCATTGAACACTGAAGCTTTCTTT. It codes for CASRKSLNTEAFF. The variable domain in full, completed from reference TRBV9 and TRBJ1-1, reads DSGVTQTPKHLITATGQRVTLRCSPRSGDLSVYWYQQSLDQGLQFLIQYYNGEERAKGNILERFSAQQFPDLHSELNLSSLELGDSALYFCASRKSLNTEAFFGQGTRLTVV.

This chain connects TRBV28 to TRBJ2-7; unclear D gene. This CDR3 comprises 15 residues. The V gene's germline CDR1 is MDHEN and CDR2 SYDVKM. V was shortened by 4 bases and J by 0 bases, with 13 bases between the two germline ends. For the CDR3, the DNA is TGTGCCAGCAGTTCCCTCTTAACCTACTCCTACGAGCAGTACTTC. Its protein is CASSSLLTYSYEQYF.

V usage is TRBV5-4 and J usage is TRBJ1-6; 8 positions match TRBD1. This CDR3 is 16 amino acids long. Germline V gene sequence: CDR1 SGHNT, CDR2 YYREEE (reference sequence). V shed 4 bases, J shed 3 bases, and the junction held 6 bases outside the gene matches. CDR3 in amino acids: CASSQGGQGYNSPLHF. The CDR3 DNA is TGTGCCAGCAGCCAGGGAGGACAGGGCTATAATTCACCCCTCCACTTT.

The CDR3 DNA sequence: TGTGCCAGCAGCTTAAGGGAACCGGGACTAGCATCCTACGAGCAGTACTTC. Its protein product is CASSLREPGLASYEQYF. The chain couples TRBV7-2 to TRBJ2-7, with 9 bases aligning to TRBD2. V was clipped by 2 bases and J by 1 base; unmatched bases: 9. Germline-derived CDR1 and CDR2 are SGHTA and FQGNSA. CDR3 length: 17 residues.

This clonotype came up a few times. This rearrangement joins TRBV24-1 to TRBJ2-3; D call uncertain. The V gene's germline CDR1 is KGHDR and CDR2 SFDVKD. CDR3 length: 11 residues. V was clipped by 2 bases and J by 6 bases, with 2 bases between them. CDR3 residues: CATSDSDTQYF. CDR3 nucleotide sequence: TGTGCCACCAGTGATTCTGATACGCAGTATTTT.

The chain carries TRBV24-1 and TRBJ2-3; the match to TRBD2 covers 9 bases. The CDR3 length is 15 residues. CDR1 and CDR2 from the germline V gene are KGHDR and SFDVKD. V was clipped by 5 bases and J by 0 bases; unmatched bases: 2. CDR3 sequence reads: CATSVGTSSTDTQYF. The CDR3 DNA follows: TGTGCCACCAGTGTGGGGACTAGCAGCACAGATACGCAGTATTTT.

The chain has TRBV5-1 and TRBJ2-3; possible D gene TRBD1, 6 bases. The CDR3 covers 14 residues. Deletions cut 4 bases from V and 2 bases from J, with 11 bases between. CDR1 and CDR2 from the germline V gene are SGHRS and YFSETQ. This CDR3 reads CASSRDRYTDTQYF. The CDR3 nucleotides are TGCGCCAGCAGCCGAGACAGGTACACAGATACGCAGTATTTT. The entire variable domain, with the rest obtained from reference TRBV5-1 and TRBJ2-3, is as follows: KAGVTQTPRYLIKTRGQQVTLSCSPISGHRSVSWYQQTPGQGLQFLFEYFSETQRNKGNFPGRFSGRQFSNSRSEMNVSTLELGDSALYLCASSRDRYTDTQYFGPGTRLTVL.

This chain joins TRBV18 and TRBJ1-2; no clear D. V shed 0 bases and J shed 8 bases, with 16 bases lying between them. The CDR3 length is 15 residues. Germline CDR1 KGHSH, CDR2 LQKENI. As DNA, the CDR3 is TGTGCCAGCTCACCACCTCGGGCCGCGACTACAGGCTACACCTTC. Its translation is CASSPPRAATTGYTF.

The CDR3 sequence is CATSRTLNAQYF. CDR3 DNA: TGTGCCACCAGCAGGACCTTGAATGCGCAGTATTTT. This chain joins TRBV15 and TRBJ2-3, with unresolved D. In germline, CDR1 is LNHNV, CDR2 YYDKDF (reference sequence). This CDR3 has 12 residues. V lost 3 bases, J lost 10 bases, and 11 bases lay in between.

This clonotype was counted a few times. This chain uses TRBV20-1 with TRBJ1-1, with unresolved D. The V gene's germline CDR1 is DFQATT and CDR2 SNEGSKA (reference sequence). CDR3 length: 14 amino acids. V lost 0 bases and J lost 4, with 12 bases in between. The CDR3 protein is CSARDQRGSTEAFF. The CDR3, as DNA: TGCAGTGCTAGAGATCAGCGGGGTAGCACTGAAGCTTTCTTT.

Here the CDR3 reads CASSPPYYGGQPQHF. The CDR3 region has the DNA TGTGCCAGCTCACCACCATACTACGGAGGGCAGCCCCAGCATTTT. This rearrangement joins TRBV18 to TRBJ1-5; D is unresolved. Trimming took off 0 bases at V and 7 bases at J, with 13 bases between the two ends. Germline assignment: CDR1 KGHSH and CDR2 LQKENI. This CDR3 spans 15 amino acids.

The chain has TRBV24-1 and TRBJ2-3; 9 bases agree with TRBD2. Trimming at V came to 3 bases and at J to 4 bases, leaving 16 bases not matched to a gene. Looked up from germline, CDR1 is KGHDR and CDR2 is SFDVKD. The CDR3 runs 19 residues. In DNA, the CDR3 is TGTGCCACCAGTGATCCTACGGGCCTGATAGCGGGAGAAGCAGATACGCAGTATTTT. Protein product: CATSDPTGLIAGEADTQYF.

The V gene is TRBV7-9, the J gene TRBJ1-2; D is unresolved. The CDR3 has 14 residues. With 5 bases removed from V and 4 bases from J, the gap between germline ends came to 14 bases. Per germline, CDR1 SEHNR and CDR2 FQNEAQ (reference sequence). CDR3 amino acids: CASSPAESTYGYTF. The CDR3 DNA follows: TGTGCCAGCAGCCCGGCCGAGTCAACCTATGGCTACACCTTC.

This clonotype was counted a single time. The V and J genes are TRBV7-9 and TRBJ2-1; D is uncertain. Trimming took 4 bases from V and 4 from J, leaving 2 bases between them. The CDR3 is made up of 11 amino acids. Germline-derived CDR1 and CDR2 are SEHNR and FQNEAQ (reference sequence). CDR3 in DNA: TGTGCCAGCAGCTATTACAATGAGCAGTTCTTC. Protein product: CASSYYNEQFF.

The CDR3 reads CSASSGSSNQPQHF. The CDR3 coding sequence is TGCAGTGCTAGTTCGGGGTCTAGCAATCAGCCCCAGCATTTT. The V gene is TRBV20-1, the J gene TRBJ1-5; no clear D. CDR3 length: 14 amino acids. The V and J ends lost 3 bases and 0 bases respectively, with 9 bases between them. Germline CDR1 and CDR2: DFQATT and SNEGSKA (reference sequence).

The V call is TRBV18, the J call TRBJ1-6; D not resolved. V dropped 4 bases and J dropped 3 bases, with 1 base sitting between them. Germline V lookup: CDR1 KGHSH, CDR2 LQKENI. The CDR3 sequence is 12 residues long. CDR3 protein: CASSLYNSPLHF. The CDR3 coding sequence is TGTGCCAGCTCACTCTATAATTCACCCCTCCACTTT.

This clonotype was seen a few times. The genes are TRBV12-3 or TRBV12-4 and TRBJ1-5; D is ambiguous. Between the trimmed V and J ends, which lost 0 bases and 1 base, there was a span of 7 bases. This CDR3 region has 15 residues. The chain's CDR3 is CASSLARLSNQPQHF. Written as DNA, the CDR3 is TGTGCCAGCAGTTTAGCGCGGTTGAGCAATCAGCCCCAGCATTTT.

V gene TRBV20-1 combines with J gene TRBJ2-3; perhaps TRBD2 as D (5 bases). Trimming removed 2 bases at V and 3 bases at J, with 12 bases between. The germline CDR1 and CDR2 sequences are DFQATT and SNEGSKA (reference sequence). This CDR3 contains 14 residues. The CDR3 bases are TGCAGTGCTAGAAGTTGGAGGTTTACAGATACGCAGTATTTT. This sequence encodes CSARSWRFTDTQYF.